This TCR beta chain was sequenced during a study of T cell responses to AZD1222 COVID-19 vaccine. Study-wide context: Second-dose intervals near 4 or 12 weeks were combined.

Libraries were prepared by immunoSEQ multiplex PCR; TCRdb keeps only in-frame clonotypes and omits some of them. The data contain about 97,000 clones, nearly 90% of them seen just once; the ten biggest clones take up over 2.5%. V was pared by 6 bases and J by 4 bases, with 6 bases of the junction left unmatched. CDR3 length: 15 residues. Germline V gene data show CDR1 as SEHNR and CDR2 as FQNEAQ (reference sequence). A note on this clone: Antigen unknown.

Whole-study results and caveats: Vaccine-associated CD4 TCRs spanned spike, dominant at 160-218 and 743-854. Donors, mostly white British, included more females; clonal diversity was possibly underestimated.

The sequences come from peripheral blood, collected on day 0 of AZD1222 vaccination. The chain links TRBV7-9 to TRBJ2-3, with 11 bases that match TRBD2. This TCR came from an adult in good health. CDR3 coding DNA: TGTGCCAGCAGTCATAGCGGGGGGGCTGCAGATACGCAGTATTTT. Translation gives CASSHSGGAADTQYF.